The clone carrying this T cell receptor (beta chain) was found a few times. Germline-derived CDR1 and CDR2 are MNHNY and SVGAGI (reference sequence). V shed 6 bases and J shed 4 bases, with 13 bases lying between them. There are 14 residues in the CDR3. The data stem from a study of human T cells and chemical hapten exposure. Time point reported: patch test 1, 2 weeks after DPC sensitization. As to treatment: therapeutic diphenylcyclopropenone sensitization with weekly scalp DPC. MiXCR, applied by TCRdb to the RACE reads, yields one record per CDR3 protein. The sample holds 300,000 to 450,000 distinct CDR3 sequences; 4.8% are singletons and the top ten take around 2%.

The TCR was taken from a woman in her forties or fifties with alopecia areata. Some clones in this sample may be carry-over from other donors' samples. The chain combines TRBV6-6 with TRBJ2-1; D perhaps matches TRBD2 (6 bases). This material consisted of whole blood, taken in connection with sensitization to the hapten diphenylcyclopropenone (DPC). The CDR3 sequence: CASSNRDLYNEQFF. The CDR3 nucleotides read TGTGCCAGCAGCAACCGGGACTTATACAATGAGCAGTTCTTC.